Following are 19 T cell receptor beta chains from one sample sequenced in a study of blood T cells in healthy people across ages. Primers used in a second PCR of roughly 6 to 11 cycles were a sample-barcoded 5' primer and a J-beta primer mix. Each CDR3 protein is one row after TCRdb ran MiXCR on the 5' RACE reads. The table records hundreds of thousands of distinct CDR3 sequences, 20% to 30% of them present only once. These records were also assigned to another study, of T cells of mothers and their children.

Sequences were obtained from blood. The receptors here all came from a boy between 10 and 17 years old in good health.

This clonotype was seen only a few times. The genes are TRBV28 and TRBJ2-4; no definite D call. The CDR3 is 16 amino acids. V gave up 4 bases and J gave up 0 bases, with 13 bases separating them. CDR1 and CDR2 (germline): MDHEN, SYDVKM. The CDR3 loop is CASSWRGLLAKNIQYF. CDR3 DNA sequence: TGTGCCAGCAGTTGGAGAGGCCTATTAGCCAAAAACATTCAGTACTTC.

A few counts support this clonotype. This chain connects TRBV11-2 to TRBJ2-5; 8 bases are shared with TRBD2. The ends lost 8 bases at V and 4 bases at J; junction bases unmatched: 12. Germline V gives CDR1 SGHAT, CDR2 FQNNGV. The CDR3 runs 15 residues. The CDR3 coding sequence is TGTGCCAGCGCCTGGGGGCTAGCGGGTTCAGAGACCCAGTACTTC. Translated: CASAWGLAGSETQYF.

This clonotype was detected a few times. V gene TRBV4-1 combines with J gene TRBJ2-5; a possible D gene is TRBD1 (7 bases). There are 14 residues in the CDR3. Trimming took off 1 base at V and 5 bases at J, with 11 bases between the two ends. From germline, CDR1 is MGHRA and CDR2 YSYEKL. This CDR3 reads CASSQVEGAETQYF. In DNA form, the CDR3 reads TGCGCCAGCAGCCAAGTGGAGGGGGCGGAGACCCAGTACTTC.

The CDR3 DNA reads TGTGCCAGCAGTTTACGCCGGGGGGTCTACAATGAGCAGTTCTTC. Residues: CASSLRRGVYNEQFF. The chain uses TRBV12-3 or TRBV12-4 and TRBJ2-1; 7 nucleotides line up with TRBD2. V was clipped by 2 bases and J by 3 bases; unmatched bases: 4. The CDR3 totals 15 residues.

This clonotype was seen more than once but under ten times. This chain links TRBV9 with TRBJ2-4; a weak D match, TRBD2 (7 bases). The CDR3 spans 15 residues. The germline gives CDR1 SGDLS, CDR2 YYNGEE. V lost 0 bases and J 8 bases, leaving 15 bases between the germline ends. CDR3 in amino acids: CASSVVGGLGDIQYF. The CDR3 nucleotides are TGTGCCAGCAGCGTAGTCGGGGGGCTGGGGGACATTCAGTACTTC.

This clonotype was recorded a few times. The chain couples TRBV27 to TRBJ1-6; 7 bases are a match to TRBD1. The J segment lost 10 bases and the V segment lost 8 bases, leaving 17 bases of the junction unmatched. Germline CDR1 reads MNHEY; CDR2 reads SMNVEV (reference sequence). The CDR3 runs 16 residues. CDR3 region: CASAVVGQVSMSPLHF. The DNA for the CDR3 is TGTGCCAGCGCCGTAGTCGGACAGGTCTCGATGTCACCCCTCCACTTT.

The V and J genes are TRBV4-1 and TRBJ1-2, with 7 nucleotides matching TRBD1. Per germline, CDR1 MGHRA and CDR2 YSYEKL. There are 16 residues in the CDR3. V shed 3 bases, J shed 3 bases, and the junction held 10 bases outside the gene matches. CDR3 sequence reads: CASSHRPGQQYYGYTF. CDR3 in DNA: TGCGCCAGCAGCCACCGACCGGGACAGCAGTACTATGGCTACACCTTC.

The table lists this clonotype with a count of one. The chain links TRBV30 to TRBJ2-3; TRBD1 agrees at 8 bases. Germline values: CDR1 GTSNPN, CDR2 SVGIG (reference sequence). The CDR3 has 15 residues. The ends lost 0 bases at V and 0 bases at J; junction bases unmatched: 2. The CDR3 spells CAWSVTGVSTDTQYF. The CDR3 DNA follows: TGTGCCTGGAGTGTGACAGGGGTCAGCACAGATACGCAGTATTTT.

This clonotype has a handful of counts. The chain carries TRBV5-4 and TRBJ2-5, with D possibly being TRBD2 (5 bases). Germline V lookup: CDR1 SGHNT, CDR2 YYREEE (reference sequence). Trimming stripped 4 bases from V and 5 bases from J, with 15 bases between. The CDR3 is made up of 14 amino acids. CDR3 coding DNA: TGTGCCAGCAGCCGACAAGCGGACCGGGAGACCCAGTACTTC. Encoded protein: CASSRQADRETQYF. Supplemented by reference TRBV5-4 and TRBJ2-5, the full variable domain reads ETGVTQSPTHLIKTRGQQVTLRCSSQSGHNTVSWYQQALGQGPQFIFQYYREEENGRGNFPPRFSGLQFPNYSSELNVNALELDDSALYLCASSRQADRETQYFGPGTRLLVL.

This clonotype was observed a handful of times. The J gene is TRBJ2-6, the V gene TRBV20-1, with a tentative D call TRBD1 (5 bases). Germline loops: CDR1 DFQATT, CDR2 SNEGSKA (reference sequence). Trimming cost V 2 bases and J 1 base, with 15 bases left between them. This CDR3 contains 17 residues. DNA for the CDR3: TGCAGTGCTAGAAGGGGTGGCGGAATATCTGGGGCCAACGTCCTGACTTTC. Protein product: CSARRGGGISGANVLTF.

CDR3 sequence: CASSSQRPYEQYF. CDR3 coding DNA: TGTGCCAGCAGTTCTCAAAGGCCATACGAGCAGTACTTC. The chain has TRBV12-3 or TRBV12-4 and TRBJ2-5; D unclear. The J call could be wrong; TRBJ2-7 is a better fit for the DNA end. This CDR3 is 13 amino acids long.

This clonotype was counted a single time. The chain carries TRBV10-3 and TRBJ2-3; tentatively, D is TRBD2 (6 bases). Trimming took 5 bases from V and 2 from J, leaving 11 bases between them. Germline-derived CDR1 and CDR2 are ENHRY and SYGVKD. This CDR3 is built from 14 residues. The CDR3 here is CAISLEGNTDTQYF. In DNA, the CDR3 is TGTGCCATCAGTCTGGAGGGGAACACAGATACGCAGTATTTT.

V usage is TRBV28 and J usage is TRBJ1-1, with a possible D match to TRBD1 (5 bases). This CDR3 comprises 15 residues. CDR1 and CDR2 (germline): MDHEN, SYDVKM. V lost 4 bases, J lost 8 bases, and 20 bases lay in between. This chain's CDR3 is CASSSLSRLAGEAFF. In DNA form, the CDR3 reads TGTGCCAGCAGTTCCCTGAGCCGCCTGGCAGGGGAAGCTTTCTTT.

The J gene is TRBJ2-2, the V gene TRBV12-3 or TRBV12-4, with TRBD1 as a possible D gene (5 bases). The CDR3 runs 13 residues. The germline V and J ends were trimmed by 6 bases and 6 bases, with 11 bases remaining between them. CDR3 amino acids: CASRLSGPGELFF. CDR3 DNA sequence: TGTGCCAGCAGACTTTCAGGGCCCGGGGAGCTGTTTTTT.

The CDR3 DNA follows: TGCGCCAGCAGCTTGGAGGACAACTATGGCTACACCTTC. Translated: CASSLEDNYGYTF. The chain recombines TRBV5-1 with TRBJ1-2; D ambiguous. CDR1 and CDR2 (germline): SGHRS, YFSETQ. The CDR3 is 13 amino acids. V lost 0 bases and J lost 2, with 5 bases in between.

This clonotype was found a few times. The rearrangement joins TRBV3-1 to TRBJ2-4, with 7 nucleotides matching TRBD1. The CDR3 is 13 residues long. Germline trimming cut 2 bases from V and 7 bases from J; bases unmatched to any gene: 2. Germline CDR1 reads LGHDT; CDR2 reads YNNKEL (reference sequence). The CDR3 loop reads CASSQKTGNIQYF. The CDR3 DNA follows: TGTGCCAGCAGCCAAAAGACAGGGAACATTCAGTACTTC.

V gene TRBV10-3 combines with J gene TRBJ2-5; D gene unclear. Looked up from germline, CDR1 is ENHRY and CDR2 is SYGVKD. The ends were cut back, 6 bases at V and 5 bases at J, with 10 bases in the middle. This CDR3 has 12 residues. The CDR3 here is CAISAVSETQYF. CDR3 sequence (DNA): TGTGCCATCAGCGCTGTCTCCGAGACCCAGTACTTC.

V and J are TRBV29-1 and TRBJ1-2, with 7 bases that match TRBD1. This CDR3 region has 15 residues. Germline V lookup: CDR1 SQVTM, CDR2 ANQGSEA. V was clipped by 3 bases and J by 10 bases; unmatched bases: 17. The CDR3 sequence: CSVDGDNRDSSTYTF. The CDR3 DNA reads TGCAGCGTTGATGGGGACAATCGGGACAGTTCCACCTACACCTTC. The full variable domain, with the rest looked up from reference TRBV29-1 and TRBJ1-2, is SAVISQKPSRDICQRGTSLTIQCQVDSQVTMMFWYRQQPGQSLTLIATANQGSEATYESGFVIDKFPISRPNLTFSTLTVSNMSPEDSSIYLCSVDGDNRDSSTYTFGSGTRLTVV.

The CDR3 loop reads CASSKAQRGSSYEQYF. Written as DNA, the CDR3 is TGTGCCAGCAGCAAAGCACAGCGGGGAAGCTCCTACGAGCAGTACTTC. This chain links TRBV21-1 with TRBJ2-7; TRBD2 reflects the table's D call only, with no check against the DNA. TRBV21-1 is listed as a pseudogene. The CDR3 has 16 amino acids.